This T cell receptor beta chain came from a study of cytomegalovirus exposure and HLA in healthy donors (dated by TCRdb to 2017 to 2019). Concerning the study at large: An earlier analysis of roughly 630 of the donors reported about 290 Gb of sequence data and some 100 million unique TCR beta sequences from some 180 million T cells. An early release covering more than 500 HLA-typed donors comprised about 310 gigabases of sequencing data and 65 million to 100 million unique TCR sequences. The genetic ancestry cluster associated with self-reported Caucasian donors included about 81% of the roughly 380 genotyped donors. The study was designed to test whether signatures of past pathogen exposure could be identified by cataloging public T cell receptors. The T cell repertoires of some 700 subjects were profiled by immunosequencing and related to cytomegalovirus serostatus. In addition to the first cohort of 666 subjects, a separate validation cohort of approximately 110 different subjects was used. High-throughput TCR immunosequencing, statistical association of individual TCRs with disease status, and machine learning were combined to predict cytomegalovirus infection status. To study patterns of TCR occurrence, a later analysis re-analyzed previously published TCR beta repertoires from around 700 donors and added high-resolution HLA genotyping. Rather than drawing on any new phenotypic data, the later analysis identified candidate immune exposures from TCR beta sequences and the way those sequences occurred across donors. An earlier analysis of more than 450 of the donors used high-throughput TCR beta sequencing to judge whether each TCR beta V gene segment behaved as functional or pseudogenic. Donor age, sex, ethnicity and CMV serostatus were collected together with the repertoire data. Genome-wide SNP genotypes for about three fifths of the 666 donors were used in a later genetic analysis, which treated that subset as a discovery cohort. All discovery cohort repertoires had been generated on a single sequencing platform. Both class I and class II loci were covered by HLA typing, at four-digit resolution. The number of typed donors differed by locus: about 629-630 for A, B, C, DRB1 and DQB1; 500 to 550 for DQA1; some 610 for DPA1; and around 470 for DPB1. A few DR-DQ haplotypes were treated as single units for association and clustering because of strong linkage in the cohort. Among 350 to 400 genotyped donors of the cohort, an average of roughly 240,000 unique TCR beta nucleotide sequences were sequenced per donor, roughly 20% of them non-productive.

The cohort consisted of 650 to 700 healthy bone marrow donors. At the time of sampling, every cohort member was nominally healthy, though immune exposures that went unrecorded were likely present. The donor tested CMV seropositive and was one of the 289 seropositive cohort members. Each donor provided a peripheral blood sample, and peripheral blood mononuclear cells were used for TCR beta sequencing. The Qiagen DNeasy Blood Extraction Kit was used to extract genomic DNA from the blood cell samples. What the work shows at the level of the full study, not this receptor alone: Compared with the roughly 700-donor mean, donors in an Asian-associated ancestry cluster had fewer N-insertions in productive TCRs, according to a later genetic analysis. CMV serostatus was the only immune exposure information available for the cohort. HLA typing was unavailable for some donors at each locus, so association tests used only the typed subset. The earlier analysis of a few hundred of the donors excluded some 15 rarely observed V segments, including chromosome 9 orphons, because counts were too low. While some public TCRs were present in many individuals, most TCR sequences turned up only very rarely across donors. In an earlier analysis of around 600 of the donors, most TCR beta V segments appeared in productive rearrangements about 87% or about 30% of the time, broadly matching IMGT annotations. Cytomegalovirus status was reported to be diagnosed by the classifier with high specificity and sensitivity in both the original and validation cohorts. Compared with equally common non-associated chains, HLA-associated TCR beta chains in a later analysis were more clonally expanded and had lower generation probabilities. In a later analysis, several top co-occurrence clusters were reported to appear linked to parvovirus B19, influenza, CMV and Epstein-Barr virus. The study listed 150 to 200 TCR beta chains as associated with cytomegalovirus. A later analysis found that TCR association rates varied across HLA loci, with DRB1 alleles showing the most associated TCRs and HLA-C alleles the fewest. The authors suggested that the approach could potentially be extended to other disease states and immunological phenotypes. The 87-base-pair reads could not distinguish some IMGT-functional V segments, including TRBV6-2 and TRBV6-3, so those segments were excluded. A later genetic analysis associated a missense DCLRE1C variant with V-gene and J-gene trimming of TCR beta chains, and an independent cohort replicated the association. Presence/absence analyses assumed roughly uniform sequencing depth across donors, an assumption that may not hold. A later analysis found that most CMV-associated TCR beta chains appeared HLA-restricted, with HLA associations seemingly driven largely by CMV exposure. Linkage disequilibrium might explain the correlated functional status among segregating V segments, but an unknown experimental factor could not be excluded. A few of the identified cytomegalovirus-associated TCR beta chains were confirmed in vitro to be specific for cytomegalovirus antigens. The cohort was sequenced for TCR beta chains only, and without alpha or paired-chain data the features that could be detected were limited. A further reported finding was that TCR beta sequences accurately predicted the HLA-A and HLA-B alleles for most subjects in the first cohort. A later analysis associated about 16,000 TCR beta sequences with specific HLA alleles at a false discovery rate of 0.05. Assigning TCR associations to individual alleles was difficult when HLA alleles, especially DR and DQ, strongly co-occurred. A cluster of highly shared sequence variants was judged likely to represent a technical artifact of the sequencing pipeline.

CDR1 and CDR2, per the germline V gene (reference sequence), are MNHEY and SMNVEV. V is pruned by 2 bases and J by 4 bases, leaving 7 bases of the junction without a gene match. The cysteine opens and the phenylalanine closes a CDR3 of 17 amino acids. Only the CDR3 portion is preserved as DNA: 51 bases, with reading frame beginning at the first base. The library was generated by the immunoSEQ multiplex PCR assay. For the multiplex PCR, a mixture combining 60 forward primers for TCR Vbeta segments and 13 reverse primers for TCR Jbeta segments was used. Amplification of the CDR3 region of rearranged TCR beta genes was performed with a multiplex PCR assay on genomic DNA. The Illumina HiSeq System was used to sequence the amplified TCR beta libraries as 87-base-pair reads. The source study handled its data this way. Across the 666 repertoires, a later analysis counted approximately 75 million unique TCR beta chains, some 11 million of which were shared by at least two donors. Raw reads were error-corrected and collapsed into unique sequences with a nearest-neighbor algorithm that merged closely related sequences to remove PCR and sequencing errors. To assign V, D and J gene segments, CDR3 sequences were aligned to IMGT reference sequences. For a sequence to be retained, a match of at least six nucleotides was required to both a V gene segment and a J gene segment. A rearrangement was called productive if the CDR3 had no stop codons and remained in frame with V and J, and every other rearrangement was called non-productive. CDR3 was defined by IMGT convention, running from the second conserved V-encoded cysteine to the conserved J-encoded phenylalanine. The earlier analysis of about 610 of the donors excluded any sequence lacking an unambiguous match to a single V gene segment. In an earlier analysis of approximately 590 of the donors, V segments were called functional above 56.7% productive rearrangements and were called segregating when the between-donor standard deviation exceeded 5%. A statistical classification framework was built to diagnose cytomegalovirus status from the catalog of TCR beta chain sequences. V and J gene assignment, in a later analysis, came from comparing TCR nucleotide sequences with IMGT/GENE-DB human TR gene sequences. The TCRdist pipeline was used in a later analysis to assign CDR3 sequences and most-parsimonious VDJ recombination scenarios. In a later analysis, every TCR beta chain was defined by the combination of its CDR3 amino acid sequence and its V-gene family, and reads without a unique V-gene family were dropped. A later analysis removed 600 or so highly shared, low-generation-probability nucleotide sequences to deal with suspected cross-contamination and a sequencing artifact. In a later analysis, a clonal expansion index for each public chain was calculated from normalized within-repertoire ranks of inferred template counts. In a later analysis, generation probabilities were computed with a VDJ recombination model fitted to out-of-frame rearrangements, and the resulting probabilities were checked against IGoR. In a later analysis, hypergeometric tests were used to score TCR-TCR, TCR-HLA and TCR-CMV co-occurrence, with a repertoire-size bias correction applied to TCR pairs. In a later analysis, false discovery rates were estimated by permuting HLA or CMV assignments 20 times. A later analysis grouped co-occurring TCRs with DBSCAN, adding TCRdist sequence similarity when clustering within HLA-allele-positive subsets. Repertoires with fewer than 30,000 or more than 120,000 public chains were left out of co-occurrence clustering, as were four to six repertoires with anomalous nucleotide sharing. TCRdb obtained this table from immuneACCESS and retained in-frame rearrangements with V and J assigned. These tables miss some clones; where compared with another copy, unresolved V genes account for less than half of the shortfall, and the remainder is unexplained. That table furnishes V, J and clone size, whereas the DNA furnished D and trimming. Across this sample there are some 120,000 clones, with over 75% seen only once. About 13% of the sample goes to the ten largest clones.

As for this clone: The clone's antigen remains unknown. No per-base quality is available; no much larger clone lies one base away.

The chain is assembled from TRBV27 and TRBJ2-7; TRBD2 matches 14 bases in the middle. The sequenced sample was PBMCs. The clonotype comes from a woman between 40 and 55 years old in good health and CMV-seropositive. CDR3 region: CASSLKPGTSGSYEQYF. The DNA is as follows: TGTGCCAGCAGTTTAAAACCCGGGACTAGCGGGAGTTACGAGCAGTACTTC.